These 16 T cell receptor beta chains originate from one sample sequenced in a study of monozygotic twins with inflammatory bowel disease. TCRdb re-called the 5' RACE reads; every CDR3 protein appears as one record, without DNA. This table lists some 450,000 distinct CDR3 sequences. Sequencing was carried out using blood. The source is a human donor with ulcerative colitis or Crohn's disease, or a healthy co-twin of an affected twin (not recorded which).

This CDR3 reads CSVEGPGGYQETQYF. The chain has TRBV29-1 and TRBJ2-5; the D call from TCRdb, TRBD1, cannot be confirmed without DNA. The CDR3 runs 15 residues. The germline gives CDR1 SQVTM, CDR2 ANQGSEA.

The V call is TRBV29-1, the J call TRBJ2-7. The CDR3 sequence is 13 residues long. From germline, CDR1 is SQVTM and CDR2 ANQGSEA. The CDR3 reads CSVRTGGSYEQYF.

V and J are TRBV18 and TRBJ1-2; as DNA is missing, the TRBD1 call by TCRdb cannot be tested. CDR1 and CDR2 from the germline V gene are KGHSH and LQKENI. The CDR3 consists of 15 residues. The CDR3 region is CASSPSTGMHYGYTF.

CDR3 in amino acids: CSATETGQTQYF. The chain is built from TRBV29-1 and TRBJ2-3; absent DNA, TCRdb's TRBD1 call cannot be checked. The CDR3 contains 12 residues. Germline V gene lookup returns CDR1 SQVTM and CDR2 ANQGSEA.

This CDR3 reads CASSLGDRASGELFF. This sequence joins TRBV7-6 and TRBJ2-2; TCRdb indicates TRBD1, and absent DNA this call remains unverified. The germline V gene has CDR1 SGHVS and CDR2 FNYEAQ. The CDR3 totals 15 residues.

This rearrangement joins TRBV7-2 to TRBJ2-7; TCRdb gives TRBD2 as the D gene, but with no DNA this cannot be confirmed. Germline V gene sequence: CDR1 SGHTA, CDR2 FQGNSA. CDR3 length equals 16 residues. CDR3: CASSLDEASGTYEQYF.

The chain couples TRBV5-4 to TRBJ2-7; the TCRdb call, TRBD1, lacks DNA for checking. Germline CDR1 and CDR2: SGHNT and YYREEE (reference sequence). The CDR3 sequence is 16 residues long. CDR3 region: CASSWDGTVSSYEQYF.

The chain joins TRBV18 to TRBJ2-3; TCRdb's D gene call, TRBD2, goes unchecked for lack of DNA. This CDR3 region has 16 residues. Germline lookup yields CDR1 KGHSH and CDR2 LQKENI. This chain's CDR3 is CASSPQGAYRTDTQYF.

This chain joins TRBV10-3 and TRBJ2-1; the TRBD2 assignment by TCRdb is unverifiable without DNA. CDR1 and CDR2 (germline): ENHRY, SYGVKD. The CDR3 sequence is 15 residues long. The CDR3 sequence is CAISASSGLNNEQFF.

The V call is TRBV24-1, the J call TRBJ2-3. Germline CDR1 is KGHDR and CDR2 is SFDVKD. The CDR3 is 12 amino acids. The CDR3 loop is CATKGITDTQYF.

The chain carries TRBV5-1 and TRBJ2-3; TCRdb's D gene call, TRBD1, goes unchecked for lack of DNA. Germline CDR1 is SGHRS and CDR2 is YFSETQ. The CDR3 runs to 17 residues. The CDR3: CASSLASTGASTDTQYF.

CDR3 sequence: CASRTGTGMGEQYF. The chain couples TRBV19 to TRBJ2-7; TCRdb's D call, TRBD1, is unchecked because there is no DNA. The CDR3 contains 14 residues. The germline gives CDR1 LNHDA, CDR2 SQIVND (reference sequence).

The chain couples TRBV3-1 to TRBJ2-2; the D call of TRBD2 rests on TCRdb alone, since no DNA is present to check it. The CDR3 length is 19 residues. Germline CDR1 reads LGHDT; CDR2 reads YNNKEL (reference sequence). The CDR3 loop is CASSQDTGLRGPNTGELFF.

The chain employs TRBV12-3 or TRBV12-4 and TRBJ2-6; lacking DNA, the TRBD1 call made by TCRdb goes unchecked. This CDR3 spans 17 amino acids. CDR3 sequence: CASTLTVSYSGANVLTF.

V gene TRBV28 combines with J gene TRBJ2-7; the TRBD1 assignment by TCRdb is unverifiable without DNA. This CDR3 has 15 residues. Germline-derived CDR1 and CDR2 are MDHEN and SYDVKM. CDR3 residues: CASRSGRDTTYEQYF.

The genes are TRBV28 and TRBJ2-7; the TRBD2 assignment by TCRdb is unverifiable without DNA. CDR3 length: 16 residues. CDR1 is MDHEN, CDR2 SYDVKM, per germline. CDR3 residues: CASSPRTSGFSYEQYF.